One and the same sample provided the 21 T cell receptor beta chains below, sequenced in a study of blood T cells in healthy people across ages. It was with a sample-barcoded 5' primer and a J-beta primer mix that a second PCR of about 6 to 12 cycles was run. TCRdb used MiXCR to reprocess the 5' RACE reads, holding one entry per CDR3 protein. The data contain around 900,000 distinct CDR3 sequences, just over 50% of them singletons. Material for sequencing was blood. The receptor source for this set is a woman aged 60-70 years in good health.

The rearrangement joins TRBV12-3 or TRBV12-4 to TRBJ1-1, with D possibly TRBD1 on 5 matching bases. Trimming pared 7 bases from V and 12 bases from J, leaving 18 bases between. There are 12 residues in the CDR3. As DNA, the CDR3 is TGTGCCAGCACCCTCTCCGCGGGGGGACCTTTCTTT. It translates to CASTLSAGGPFF.

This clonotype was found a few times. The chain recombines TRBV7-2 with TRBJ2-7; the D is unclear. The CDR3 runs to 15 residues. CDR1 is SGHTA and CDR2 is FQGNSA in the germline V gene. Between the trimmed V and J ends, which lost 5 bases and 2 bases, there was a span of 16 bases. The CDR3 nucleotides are TGTGCCAGCAGCCCAGTCAACGCCCACACCTACGAGCAGTACTTC. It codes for CASSPVNAHTYEQYF.

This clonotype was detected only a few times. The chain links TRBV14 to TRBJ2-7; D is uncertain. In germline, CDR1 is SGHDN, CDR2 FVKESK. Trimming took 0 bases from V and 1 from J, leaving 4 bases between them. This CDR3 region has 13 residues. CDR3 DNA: TGTGCCAGCAGCCAAGAATGGTCCTACGAGCAGTACTTC. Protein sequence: CASSQEWSYEQYF.

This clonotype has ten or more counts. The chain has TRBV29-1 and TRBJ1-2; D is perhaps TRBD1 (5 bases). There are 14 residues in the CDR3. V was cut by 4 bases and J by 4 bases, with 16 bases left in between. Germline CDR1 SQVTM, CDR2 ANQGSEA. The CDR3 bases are TGCAGCGTTGGTGGGGGTGACAGTAGCTATGGCTACACCTTC. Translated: CSVGGGDSSYGYTF.

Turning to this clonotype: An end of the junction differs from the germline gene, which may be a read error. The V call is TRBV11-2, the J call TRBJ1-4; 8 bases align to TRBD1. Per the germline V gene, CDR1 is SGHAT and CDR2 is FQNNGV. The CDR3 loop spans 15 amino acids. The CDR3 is CAGSDRGGPNEKLFF. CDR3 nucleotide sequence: TGTGCCGGCAGCGACAGGGGAGGACCTAATGAAAAACTGTTTTTT.

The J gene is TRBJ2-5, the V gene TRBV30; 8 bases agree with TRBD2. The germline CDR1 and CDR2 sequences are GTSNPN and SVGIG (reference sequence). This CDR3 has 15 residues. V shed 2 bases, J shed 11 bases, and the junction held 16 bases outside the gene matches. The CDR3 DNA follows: TGTGCCTGGAGTAGGAGCGGGAGTACTCTCGGGGAGCAGTACTTC. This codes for CAWSRSGSTLGEQYF.

The CDR3 nucleotides are TGTGCCAGCAGTTCAAGGATCACTGAAGCTTTCTTT. The encoded protein is CASSSRITEAFF. The rearrangement links TRBV12-3 or TRBV12-4 to TRBJ1-1; D unclear. The V end lost 4 bases, the J end lost 4 bases, and 7 bases lay between the germline ends. There are 12 residues in the CDR3.

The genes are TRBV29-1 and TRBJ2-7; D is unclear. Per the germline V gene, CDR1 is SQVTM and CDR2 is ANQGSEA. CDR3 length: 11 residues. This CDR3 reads CRTVRGDEQYF. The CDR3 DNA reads TGCAGAACCGTGCGTGGGGATGAGCAGTACTTC.

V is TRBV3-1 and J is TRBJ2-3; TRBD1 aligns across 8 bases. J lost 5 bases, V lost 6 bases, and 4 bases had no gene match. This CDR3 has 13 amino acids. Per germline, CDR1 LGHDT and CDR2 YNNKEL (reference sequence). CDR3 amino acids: CASRRTGLDTQYF. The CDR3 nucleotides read TGTGCCAGCAGACGGACAGGGTTAGATACGCAGTATTTT.

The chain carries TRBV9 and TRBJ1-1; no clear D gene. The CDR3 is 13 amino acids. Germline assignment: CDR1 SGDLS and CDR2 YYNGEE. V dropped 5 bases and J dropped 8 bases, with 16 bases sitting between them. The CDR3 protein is CASRDNSGVEAFF. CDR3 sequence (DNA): TGTGCCAGCAGAGACAACAGCGGGGTGGAAGCTTTCTTT. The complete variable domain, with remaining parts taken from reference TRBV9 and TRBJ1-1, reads DSGVTQTPKHLITATGQRVTLRCSPRSGDLSVYWYQQSLDQGLQFLIQYYNGEERAKGNILERFSAQQFPDLHSELNLSSLELGDSALYFCASRDNSGVEAFFGQGTRLTVV.

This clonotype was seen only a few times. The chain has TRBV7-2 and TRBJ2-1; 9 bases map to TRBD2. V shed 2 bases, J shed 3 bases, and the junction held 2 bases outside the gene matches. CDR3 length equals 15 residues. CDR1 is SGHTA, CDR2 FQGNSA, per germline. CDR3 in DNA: TGTGCCAGCAGCTTATGGACTAGCGACTACAATGAGCAGTTCTTC. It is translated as CASSLWTSDYNEQFF.

The chain's CDR3 is CSARISTGELFF. CDR3 nucleotide sequence: TGCAGTGCTAGAATTAGCACCGGGGAGCTGTTTTTT. This chain links TRBV20-1 with TRBJ2-2; no firm D call. V lost 2 bases and J 4 bases, leaving 5 bases between the germline ends. CDR1 DFQATT and CDR2 SNEGSKA come from the germline V gene (reference sequence). CDR3 length equals 12 residues.

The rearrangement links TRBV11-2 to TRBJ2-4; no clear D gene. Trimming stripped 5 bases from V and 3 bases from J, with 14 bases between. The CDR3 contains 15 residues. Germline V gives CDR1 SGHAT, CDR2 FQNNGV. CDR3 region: CASSLSPNRKNIQYF. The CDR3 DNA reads TGTGCCAGCAGCCTAAGTCCCAATCGCAAAAACATTCAGTACTTC.

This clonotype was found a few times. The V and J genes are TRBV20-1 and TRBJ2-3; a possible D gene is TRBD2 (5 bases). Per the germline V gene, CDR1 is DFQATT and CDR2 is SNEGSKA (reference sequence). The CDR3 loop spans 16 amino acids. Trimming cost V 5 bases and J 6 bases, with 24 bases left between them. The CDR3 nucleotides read TGCAGTGCTCAACTGCGACGGGGTCTCAATTCGGATACGCAGTATTTT. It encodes CSAQLRRGLNSDTQYF.

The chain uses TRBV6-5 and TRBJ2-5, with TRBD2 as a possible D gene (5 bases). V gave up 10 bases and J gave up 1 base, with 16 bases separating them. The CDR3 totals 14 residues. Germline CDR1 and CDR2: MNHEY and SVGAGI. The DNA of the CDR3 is TGTGCCACCGCCTTCGGAGGCGTCCAAGAGACCCAGTACTTC. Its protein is CATAFGGVQETQYF.

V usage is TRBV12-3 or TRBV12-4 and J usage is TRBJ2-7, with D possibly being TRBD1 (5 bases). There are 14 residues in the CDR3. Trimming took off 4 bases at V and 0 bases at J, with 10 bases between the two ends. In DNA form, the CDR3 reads TGTGCCAGCAGTTGGAGACAGAGCTCCTACGAGCAGTACTTC. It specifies CASSWRQSSYEQYF.

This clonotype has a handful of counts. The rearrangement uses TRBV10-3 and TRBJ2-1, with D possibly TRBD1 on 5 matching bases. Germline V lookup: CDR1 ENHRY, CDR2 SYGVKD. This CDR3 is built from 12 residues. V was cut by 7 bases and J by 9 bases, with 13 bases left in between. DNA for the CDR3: TGTGCCATCACGGCAGGGCCCACTGAGCAGTTCTTC. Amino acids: CAITAGPTEQFF.

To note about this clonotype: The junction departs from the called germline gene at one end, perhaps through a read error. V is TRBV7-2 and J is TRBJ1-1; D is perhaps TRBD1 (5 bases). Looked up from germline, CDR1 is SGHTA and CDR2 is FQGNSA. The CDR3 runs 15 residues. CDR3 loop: CASSLARGSRGEAFF. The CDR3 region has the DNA TGTGCCAGCAGCCTAGCGAGGGGCTCAAGGGGTGAAGCTTTCTTT.

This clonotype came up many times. The CDR3 DNA reads as TGTGCCAGCAGCTTAGAGCATGTTTCGGCAGGCAGCTCCTACGAGCAGTACTTC. It is translated as CASSLEHVSAGSSYEQYF. The chain links TRBV11-2 to TRBJ2-7; D remains ambiguous. Germline V lookup: CDR1 SGHAT, CDR2 FQNNGV. The CDR3 spans 18 residues. Trimming shortened V by 0 bases and J by 0 bases, and 18 bases separated the two germline ends. The full variable domain, with the rest looked up from reference TRBV11-2 and TRBJ2-7, is EAGVAQSPRYKIIEKRQSVAFWCNPISGHATLYWYQQILGQGPKLLIQFQNNGVVDDSQLPKDRFSAERLKGVDSTLKIQPAKLEDSAVYLCASSLEHVSAGSSYEQYFGPGTRLTVT.

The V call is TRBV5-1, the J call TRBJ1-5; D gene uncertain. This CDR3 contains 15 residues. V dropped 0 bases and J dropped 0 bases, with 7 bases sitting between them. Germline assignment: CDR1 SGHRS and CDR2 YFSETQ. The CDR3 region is CASSLDGNSNQPQHF. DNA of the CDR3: TGCGCCAGCAGCTTGGACGGTAATAGCAATCAGCCCCAGCATTTT. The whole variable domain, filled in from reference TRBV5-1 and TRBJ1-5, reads KAGVTQTPRYLIKTRGQQVTLSCSPISGHRSVSWYQQTPGQGLQFLFEYFSETQRNKGNFPGRFSGRQFSNSRSEMNVSTLELGDSALYLCASSLDGNSNQPQHFGDGTRLSIL.

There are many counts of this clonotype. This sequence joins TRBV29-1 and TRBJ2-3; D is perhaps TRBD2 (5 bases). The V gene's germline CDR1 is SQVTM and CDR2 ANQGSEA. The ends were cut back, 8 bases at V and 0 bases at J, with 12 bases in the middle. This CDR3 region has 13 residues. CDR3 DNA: TGCAGCTTCGCCGGAGGCAGCACAGATACGCAGTATTTT. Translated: CSFAGGSTDTQYF.